The rows below give T cell receptor beta chains drawn from one sample of a study of blood T cell repertoires in COVID-19. The repertoire was sequenced with immunoSEQ multiplex PCR; TCRdb's copy has only in-frame clones and lacks some. Among roughly 150,000 clones listed, roughly 80% were seen once. The sequencing sample was made of peripheral blood. The source is a woman older than 75 with acute or convalescent COVID-19. Each CDR3 is given with its conserved first and last residue. The order of the fields is V gene, J gene, clone size, D gene, CDR3 protein, CDR3 DNA. A D gene is named only where the DNA matches it firmly. Where a row states a size, it is once, few, many or the class of an expanded clone; other rows omit it.

V gene: TRBV5-1
J gene: TRBJ2-7
clone size: NA
D gene: NA
CDR3 protein: CASSPDWALDEQYF
CDR3 DNA: TGCGCCAGCAGCCCGGACTGGGCCTTGGACGAGCAGTACTTC

V gene: TRBV19
J gene: TRBJ1-3
clone size: NA
D gene: NA
CDR3 protein: CASSSQISGNTIYF
CDR3 DNA: TGTGCCAGTAGTTCCCAAATCTCTGGAAACACCATATATTTT

V gene: TRBV5-1
J gene: TRBJ1-2
clone size: NA
D gene: TRBD1
CDR3 protein: CASSLAGTGGYTF
CDR3 DNA: TGCGCCAGCAGCTTGGCGGGGACAGGTGGCTACACCTTC

V gene: TRBV20-1
J gene: TRBJ2-1
clone size: NA
D gene: NA
CDR3 protein: CSASSGRGYEQFF
CDR3 DNA: TGCAGTGCTAGTAGCGGCAGGGGATATGAGCAGTTCTTC

V gene: TRBV5-8
J gene: TRBJ2-1
clone size: once
D gene: TRBD2
CDR3 protein: CASSFDGLAGGYGEQFF
CDR3 DNA: TGTGCCAGCAGCTTCGACGGACTAGCGGGAGGGTACGGTGAGCAGTTCTTC

V gene: TRBV6-4
J gene: TRBJ2-7
clone size: once
D gene: NA
CDR3 protein: CASSPRPSATYEQYF
CDR3 DNA: TGTGCCAGCAGTCCCAGGCCGAGTGCGACCTACGAGCAGTACTTC

V gene: TRBV28
J gene: TRBJ1-1
clone size: NA
D gene: NA
CDR3 protein: CASSFPGGNTEAFF
CDR3 DNA: TGTGCCAGCAGTTTCCCGGGGGGGAACACTGAAGCTTTCTTT

V gene: TRBV6-6
J gene: TRBJ1-2
clone size: NA
D gene: TRBD1
CDR3 protein: CASSQDRGPGNYGYTF
CDR3 DNA: TGTGCCAGCAGCCAGGACAGGGGGCCAGGGAACTATGGCTACACCTTC

V gene: TRBV28
J gene: TRBJ1-2
clone size: NA
D gene: NA
CDR3 protein: CASSLGGTGGYTF
CDR3 DNA: TGTGCCAGCAGTTTAGGAGGGACGGGAGGCTACACCTTC

V gene: TRBV7-9
J gene: TRBJ1-1
clone size: NA
D gene: TRBD1
CDR3 protein: CASSLQGASTEAFF
CDR3 DNA: TGTGCCAGCAGCTTACAGGGGGCTAGCACTGAAGCTTTCTTT

V gene: TRBV5-1
J gene: TRBJ1-2
clone size: NA
D gene: NA
CDR3 protein: CASSLEGEPYGYTF
CDR3 DNA: TGCGCCAGCAGCTTGGAGGGGGAACCGTATGGCTACACCTTC

V gene: TRBV7-2
J gene: TRBJ1-4
clone size: NA
D gene: TRBD1
CDR3 protein: CASSNRGSTNEKLFF
CDR3 DNA: TGTGCCAGCAGCAACAGGGGGTCAACTAATGAAAAACTGTTTTTT

V gene: TRBV9
J gene: TRBJ1-6
clone size: NA
D gene: NA
CDR3 protein: CASSVGARDMGSPLHF
CDR3 DNA: TGTGCCAGCAGCGTGGGAGCCCGGGACATGGGTTCACCCCTCCACTTT

V gene: TRBV28
J gene: TRBJ1-6
clone size: NA
D gene: NA
CDR3 protein: CASSRSLSGSPLHF
CDR3 DNA: TGTGCCAGCAGTAGATCCCTGTCGGGTTCACCCCTCCACTTT

V gene: TRBV20-1
J gene: TRBJ1-1
clone size: NA
D gene: NA
CDR3 protein: CSVGADTEAFF
CDR3 DNA: TGCAGTGTGGGGGCGGACACTGAAGCTTTCTTT

V gene: TRBV6-2/TRBV6-3
J gene: TRBJ1-5
clone size: NA
D gene: NA
CDR3 protein: CASSYVRGNQPQHF
CDR3 DNA: TGTGCCAGCAGTTACGTGAGGGGGAATCAGCCCCAGCATTTT

V gene: TRBV19
J gene: TRBJ1-6
clone size: NA
D gene: TRBD1
CDR3 protein: CASGTGTGFSPLHF
CDR3 DNA: TGTGCCAGTGGAACCGGGACAGGGTTTTCCCCCCTCCACTTT

V gene: TRBV7-2
J gene: TRBJ2-1
clone size: NA
D gene: TRBD2
CDR3 protein: CASSSWTSGPGKQFF
CDR3 DNA: TGTGCCAGCAGCTCATGGACTAGCGGGCCAGGGAAGCAGTTCTTC

V gene: TRBV5-4
J gene: TRBJ2-2
clone size: NA
D gene: TRBD2
CDR3 protein: CASSHPGLAGGRTGELFF
CDR3 DNA: TGTGCCAGCAGCCATCCGGGACTAGCGGGGGGGCGAACCGGGGAGCTGTTTTTT

V gene: TRBV5-1
J gene: TRBJ1-4
clone size: once
D gene: TRBD1
CDR3 protein: CASSEGQGYPNEKLFF
CDR3 DNA: TGCGCCAGCAGCGAGGGACAGGGATACCCTAATGAAAAACTGTTTTTT

V gene: TRBV7-2
J gene: TRBJ2-2
clone size: once
D gene: NA
CDR3 protein: CASSPGVSGELFF
CDR3 DNA: TGTGCCAGCAGCCCCGGGGTTAGCGGGGAGCTGTTTTTT

V gene: TRBV5-6
J gene: TRBJ1-5
clone size: NA
D gene: NA
CDR3 protein: CASSRTDEQPQHF
CDR3 DNA: TGTGCCAGCAGCCGGACAGACGAACAGCCCCAGCATTTT

V gene: TRBV18
J gene: TRBJ1-2
clone size: NA
D gene: NA
CDR3 protein: CASSPVFSGINYGYTF
CDR3 DNA: TGTGCCAGCTCACCAGTGTTTTCGGGGATTAACTATGGCTACACCTTC

V gene: TRBV19
J gene: TRBJ2-2
clone size: NA
D gene: TRBD2
CDR3 protein: CATSGLADTGELFF
CDR3 DNA: TGTGCCACTTCGGGACTAGCGGACACCGGGGAGCTGTTTTTT

V gene: TRBV4-3
J gene: TRBJ1-4
clone size: once
D gene: NA
CDR3 protein: CASSQDRQGVNEKLFF
CDR3 DNA: TGCGCCAGCAGCCAAGATCGGCAGGGCGTTAATGAAAAACTGTTTTTT

V gene: TRBV18
J gene: TRBJ1-2
clone size: NA
D gene: TRBD1
CDR3 protein: CASSGGTGSNYGYTF
CDR3 DNA: TGTGCCAGCTCAGGAGGGACAGGATCTAACTATGGCTACACCTTC

V gene: TRBV25-1
J gene: TRBJ1-2
clone size: few
D gene: NA
CDR3 protein: CASSYVGFGGYTF
CDR3 DNA: TGTGCCAGCAGTTACGTCGGGTTCGGAGGCTACACCTTC

V gene: TRBV28
J gene: TRBJ1-6
clone size: few
D gene: NA
CDR3 protein: CASSPLDSINSPLHF
CDR3 DNA: TGTGCCAGCAGTCCGCTTGACAGCATAAATTCACCCCTCCACTTT

V gene: TRBV28
J gene: TRBJ2-7
clone size: NA
D gene: NA
CDR3 protein: CASRLGDSRSYEQYF
CDR3 DNA: TGTGCCAGCAGATTAGGCGACAGTAGATCCTACGAGCAGTACTTC

V gene: TRBV5-4
J gene: TRBJ1-5
clone size: NA
D gene: NA
CDR3 protein: CASSLWEGVGNQPQHF
CDR3 DNA: TGTGCCAGCAGCTTGTGGGAGGGAGTGGGAAATCAGCCCCAGCATTTT

V gene: TRBV7-8
J gene: TRBJ2-5
clone size: few
D gene: TRBD2
CDR3 protein: CASSKRLAGAETQYF
CDR3 DNA: TGTGCCAGCAGCAAACGACTAGCGGGAGCTGAGACCCAGTACTTC

V gene: TRBV19
J gene: TRBJ2-7
clone size: NA
D gene: TRBD2
CDR3 protein: CASSIAPDSGRPGEQYF
CDR3 DNA: TGTGCCAGTAGTATAGCCCCCGATAGCGGGAGGCCGGGGGAGCAGTACTTC

V gene: TRBV5-6
J gene: TRBJ1-3
clone size: once
D gene: TRBD1
CDR3 protein: CASSLGAGTGSGNTIYF
CDR3 DNA: TGTGCCAGCAGCCTAGGAGCCGGGACAGGGAGTGGAAACACCATATATTTT

V gene: TRBV19
J gene: TRBJ2-7
clone size: NA
D gene: TRBD1
CDR3 protein: CASSTKQGAPYEQYF
CDR3 DNA: TGTGCCAGTAGTACAAAACAGGGGGCCCCCTACGAGCAGTACTTC

V gene: TRBV5-6
J gene: TRBJ1-4
clone size: NA
D gene: NA
CDR3 protein: CASSLTGGNEKLFF
CDR3 DNA: TGTGCCAGCAGCCTGACGGGGGGGAATGAAAAACTGTTTTTT

V gene: TRBV4-2
J gene: TRBJ1-5
clone size: NA
D gene: TRBD1
CDR3 protein: CASSQGQGGNQPQHF
CDR3 DNA: TGTGCCAGCAGCCAAGGACAGGGGGGCAATCAGCCCCAGCATTTT

V gene: TRBV6-1
J gene: TRBJ2-3
clone size: NA
D gene: TRBD1
CDR3 protein: CASSEQGQPTDTQYF
CDR3 DNA: TGTGCCAGCAGTGAGCAGGGACAGCCCACAGATACGCAGTATTTT

V gene: TRBV7-2
J gene: TRBJ2-5
clone size: once
D gene: TRBD1
CDR3 protein: CASSFGTASYQETQYF
CDR3 DNA: TGTGCCAGCAGCTTCGGGACAGCTTCGTACCAAGAGACCCAGTACTTC

V gene: TRBV7-3
J gene: TRBJ2-1
clone size: few
D gene: NA
CDR3 protein: CASSPRGMGEQFF
CDR3 DNA: TGTGCCAGCAGCCCTAGAGGGATGGGTGAGCAGTTCTTC

V gene: TRBV11-2
J gene: TRBJ2-7
clone size: NA
D gene: NA
CDR3 protein: CASSLEYLYEQYF
CDR3 DNA: TGTGCCAGCAGCTTAGAATATCTTTACGAGCAGTACTTC

V gene: TRBV19
J gene: TRBJ1-6
clone size: NA
D gene: NA
CDR3 protein: CASSTGTGSPLHF
CDR3 DNA: TGTGCCAGTAGTACCGGGACTGGTTCACCCCTCCACTTT

V gene: TRBV3-1/TRBV3-2
J gene: TRBJ1-6
clone size: few
D gene: NA
CDR3 protein: CASSQVAYNSPLHF
CDR3 DNA: TGTGCCAGCAGCCAAGTAGCCTATAATTCACCCCTCCACTTT